This T cell receptor beta chain was obtained from a study of blood T cell repertoires in COVID-19. The CDR3 runs 14 residues. Trimming removed 3 bases at V and 2 bases at J, with 10 bases between. CDR1 is SEHNR, CDR2 FQNEAQ, per germline (reference sequence). Produced via immunoSEQ multiplex PCR; TCRdb's table is partial and in-frame only. The table has approximately 180,000 clones, more than 75% seen once. The source of this sequence is a man aged 35-49 years with active or convalescent COVID-19. The sequenced material came from peripheral blood. This chain connects TRBV7-9 to TRBJ2-5, with D possibly being TRBD1 (5 bases). In DNA, the CDR3 is TGTGCCAGCAGCTTCTATAGACAGCAAGAGACCCAGTACTTC. This gives the protein CASSFYRQQETQYF.